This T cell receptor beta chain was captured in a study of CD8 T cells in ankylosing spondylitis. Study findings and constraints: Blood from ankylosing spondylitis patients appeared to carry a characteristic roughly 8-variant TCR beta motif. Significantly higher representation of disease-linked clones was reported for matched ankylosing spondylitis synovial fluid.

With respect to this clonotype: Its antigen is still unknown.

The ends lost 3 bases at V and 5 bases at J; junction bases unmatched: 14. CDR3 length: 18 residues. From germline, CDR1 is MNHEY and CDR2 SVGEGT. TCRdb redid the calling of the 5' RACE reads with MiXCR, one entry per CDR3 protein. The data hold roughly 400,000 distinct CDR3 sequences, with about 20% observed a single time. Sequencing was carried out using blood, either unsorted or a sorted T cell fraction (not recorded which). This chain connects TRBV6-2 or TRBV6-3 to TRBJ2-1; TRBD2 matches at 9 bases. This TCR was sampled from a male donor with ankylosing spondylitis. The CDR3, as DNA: TGTGCCAGCAGTTATGCCCGGCGGCTAGCGGGGAGCCACAATGAGCAGTTCTTC. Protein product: CASSYARRLAGSHNEQFF.